Listed below are T cell receptor beta chains from one sample, sequenced in a study of immune heterogeneity within non-small cell lung tumors. TCRdb re-called the multiplex PCR reads through MiXCR, storing one row per CDR3 protein. Of over 8,500 distinct CDR3 sequences listed, 27% are singletons. The sample comprised lung tumor tissue. These receptors originate from a man over 45 with non-small cell lung cancer. Each CDR3 is given with its conserved first and last residue. Each record gives: clone size, D gene, CDR3 length, J gene, V gene, CDR3 protein, CDR3 DNA. D genes are given only for firm matches. Not all rows give a size; the values are once, few, many and, for expanded clones, a class.

.	TRBD1	16	TRBJ1-5	TRBV28	CVVSPAGQGGQSAQHF	TGTGTCGTCAGCCCCGCTGGACAGGGGGGTCAATCAGCCCAGCATTTT
many	TRBD2	19	TRBJ2-1	TRBV2	CASSRVGGSGGRGDNEQFF	TGTGCCAGCAGTCGAGTGGGAGGGTCCGGCGGGAGAGGGGACAATGAGCAGTTCTTC
.	TRBD2	18	TRBJ2-7	TRBV20-1	CSATPERKTSGTPYKKYF	TGCAGTGCTACACCCGAGAGGAAGACTAGCGGAACTCCCTACAAGAAGTACTTC
few	.	13	TRBJ2-5	TRBV10-3	CAISKGREETQYF	TGTGCCATCAGCAAGGGGCGGGAAGAGACCCAGTACTTC
many	TRBD1	13	TRBJ2-7	TRBV9	CASSLGQNYEQYF	TGTGCCAGCAGCCTGGGACAGAACTACGAGCAGTACTTC
.	.	16	TRBJ2-2	TRBV9	CASSVAGSLNTGELFF	TGTGCCAGCAGCGTAGCCGGGAGTTTGAACACCGGGGAGCTGTTTTTT
.	.	18	TRBJ1-1	TRBV4-1	CASSQDWAGLGVNTEAFF	TGCGCCAGCAGCCAAGATTGGGCCGGTTTGGGCGTGAACACTGAAGCTTTCTTT
few	TRBD1	14	TRBJ2-5	TRBV3-1	CASSQEDREETQYF	TGTGCCAGCAGCCAAGAGGACAGGGAAGAGACCCAGTACTTC
many	.	14	TRBJ2-2	TRBV2	CASSEKGYTGELFF	TGTGCCAGCAGTGAAAAGGGGTACACCGGGGAGCTGTTTTTT
few	.	15	TRBJ2-7	TRBV14	CASSQERHGAYEQYF	TGTGCCAGCAGCCAAGAGAGACATGGCGCCTACGAGCAGTACTTC
medium-sized	.	15	TRBJ2-7	TRBV2	CASRLGLLAIYEQYF	TGTGCCAGCAGACTGGGACTGCTAGCTATCTACGAGCAGTACTTC
.	TRBD1	14	TRBJ1-1	TRBV5-1	CASSGQGRNTEDFF	TGCGCCAGCAGCGGACAGGGCAGAAACACTGAAGATTTCTTT